These 14 T cell receptor beta chains were all obtained from the same sample, sequenced in a study of technical replicates of blood from several donors. TCRdb's table, derived via immunoSEQ multiplex PCR, lists solely in-frame clones and lacks some. The repertoire holds about 70,000 clones, with 92% as singletons. Sequencing was done on a sample of T cells isolated from PBMCs. The receptors come from a human donor in good health.

This clone appeared a single time. The chain carries TRBV5-1 and TRBJ2-3, with 7 bases identical to TRBD1. The J segment lost 3 bases and the V segment lost 0 bases, leaving 7 bases of the junction unmatched. CDR1 SGHRS and CDR2 YFSETQ come from the germline V gene. The CDR3 is made up of 16 amino acids. CDR3 nucleotides: TGCGCCAGCAGCTTGGGGCAGGGGGTAGCGACAGATACGCAGTATTTT. Residues: CASSLGQGVATDTQYF.

The CDR3 region is CASSIVVPSGNTIYF. The CDR3 DNA is TGTGCCAGTAGTATAGTAGTGCCCTCTGGAAACACCATATATTTT. The rearrangement uses TRBV19 and TRBJ1-3, with D uncertain. The CDR3 contains 15 residues. Trimming took off 1 base at V and 0 bases at J, with 7 bases between the two ends. Germline CDR1 is LNHDA and CDR2 is SQIVND (reference sequence).

CDR3 DNA sequence: TGCAGCGCCCTCAGGACTAGCGCTAGCACAGATACGCAGTATTTT. It translates to CSALRTSASTDTQYF. The rearrangement joins TRBV29-1 to TRBJ2-3, with 9 positions matching TRBD2. CDR1 is SQVTM, CDR2 ANQGSEA, per germline. The V and J ends lost 7 bases and 0 bases, in that order; junction bases with no gene match: 8. CDR3 length: 15 residues.

The chain has TRBV29-1 and TRBJ1-1, with 10 bases fitting TRBD1. The CDR3 runs 16 residues. V trimming: 4 bases; J trimming: 2 bases; junction bases outside the gene matches: 10. The germline CDR1 and CDR2 sequences are SQVTM and ANQGSEA. The CDR3 coding sequence is TGCAGCGTTGTGTACGCCGACAGGGGGCATAACACTGAAGCTTTCTTT. Translating gives CSVVYADRGHNTEAFF.

The V call is TRBV5-4, the J call TRBJ2-2, with 7 bases matching TRBD2. The V segment lost 5 bases and the J segment 1 base; nucleotides outside the gene matches: 8. From germline, CDR1 is SGHNT and CDR2 YYREEE (reference sequence). CDR3 length equals 16 residues. The CDR3 spells CASSYPGLKNTGELFF. CDR3 nucleotides: TGTGCCAGCAGTTATCCGGGACTAAAGAACACCGGGGAGCTGTTTTTT.

The V and J genes are TRBV18 and TRBJ2-7, with TRBD2 as a possible D gene (5 bases). V dropped 8 bases and J dropped 5 bases, with 19 bases sitting between them. This CDR3 has 14 residues. Germline V gives CDR1 KGHSH, CDR2 LQKENI. The CDR3 nucleotides are TGTGCCAGCACAGTAACCCGGGGTCACAACGAGCAGTACTTC. It is translated as CASTVTRGHNEQYF. The full variable domain, rest sourced from reference TRBV18 and TRBJ2-7, is NAGVMQNPRHLVRRRGQEARLRCSPMKGHSHVYWYRQLPEEGLKFMVYLQKENIIDESGMPKERFSAEFPKEGPSILRIQQVVRGDSAAYFCASTVTRGHNEQYFGPGTRLTVT.

The CDR3 region has the DNA TGTGCCAGCAGTCTAACCCCCCGAGCGGGAGCCACAGATACGCAGTATTTT. Encoded protein: CASSLTPRAGATDTQYF. The V call is TRBV27, the J call TRBJ2-3; 8 bases match TRBD2. CDR3 length: 17 residues. Germline lookup yields CDR1 MNHEY and CDR2 SMNVEV (reference sequence). V lost 5 bases and J lost 2; bases outside the gene matches: 12.

This chain links TRBV6-5 with TRBJ1-2, with 8 bases aligning to TRBD1. Per the germline V gene, CDR1 is MNHEY and CDR2 is SVGAGI. Trimming cost V 6 bases and J 4 bases; bases outside gene matches: 4. This CDR3 is 13 amino acids long. This CDR3 reads CASSLDRVYGYTF. Here the CDR3 DNA reads TGTGCCAGCAGCCTGGACAGGGTCTATGGCTACACCTTC.

This clone occurred once. The chain carries TRBV9 and TRBJ2-7; tentatively, D is TRBD1 (6 bases). Trimming cost V 3 bases and J 7 bases, with 14 bases left between them. Germline CDR1 reads SGDLS; CDR2 reads YYNGEE. The CDR3 length is 13 residues. CDR3 residues: CASSDGIQGEQYF. The DNA for the CDR3 is TGTGCCAGCAGCGACGGGATCCAGGGGGAGCAGTACTTC.

The chain employs TRBV28 and TRBJ2-7, with a weak D call TRBD1 (5 bases). Germline lookup yields CDR1 MDHEN and CDR2 SYDVKM. Trimming cost V 2 bases and J 5 bases, with 13 bases left between them. The CDR3 extends over 14 amino acids. CDR3 bases: TGTGCCAGCAGTTTACCTACAGGTTATGACGAGCAGTACTTC. Translation: CASSLPTGYDEQYF.

V is TRBV7-9 and J is TRBJ1-1, with TRBD1 matching 9 bases. The CDR3 spans 15 residues. V lost 1 base, J lost 1 base, and 1 base stayed unmatched. CDR1 and CDR2 (germline): SEHNR, FQNEAQ (reference sequence). CDR3 nucleotide sequence: TGTGCCAGCAGCTTAGTACAGGGGGCGAACACTGAAGCTTTCTTT. It specifies CASSLVQGANTEAFF.

This chain joins TRBV2 and TRBJ2-7, with a tentative D call TRBD2 (6 bases). Germline values: CDR1 SNHLY, CDR2 FYNNEI. Trimming left V 7 bases short and J 5 bases short, with 12 bases between. CDR3 size: 12 residues. CDR3 coding DNA: TGTGCCAGCATAGGCGGCGGGAACGAGCAGTACTTC. Its protein is CASIGGGNEQYF.

The chain joins TRBV7-3 to TRBJ2-4, with 7 bases lining up with TRBD1. Looked up from germline, CDR1 is SGHTA and CDR2 is FQGTGA. The junction had 5 bases not matched to a gene; V was cut back by 4 bases and J by 2 bases. This CDR3 region has 15 residues. CDR3 region: CASSSGTETKNIQYF. CDR3 nucleotide sequence: TGTGCCAGCAGCTCCGGGACAGAGACCAAAAACATTCAGTACTTC.

V is TRBV13 and J is TRBJ2-7; 7 bases are shared with TRBD1. The CDR3 is 13 amino acids. Germline V gene sequence: CDR1 PRHDT, CDR2 FYEKMQ (reference sequence). V gave up 3 bases and J gave up 10 bases; unmatched junction bases: 9. For the CDR3, the DNA is TGTGCCAGCAGCTTTACCCGCCGGGACAGCCAGTACTTC. Encoded protein: CASSFTRRDSQYF. Full variable domain (missing parts from reference TRBV13 and TRBJ2-7): AAGVIQSPRHLIKEKRETATLKCYPIPRHDTVYWYQQGPGQDPQFLISFYEKMQSDKGSIPDRFSAQQFSDYHSELNMSSLELGDSALYFCASSFTRRDSQYFGPGTRLTVT.